This entry lists 30 T cell receptor beta chains sequenced from one sample in a study of T cells in women clearing cervical HPV infection. The repertoire was sequenced with immunoSEQ multiplex PCR; TCRdb's copy has only in-frame clones and lacks some. The sample features some 30,000 clones, with approximately 7.5% in its top ten. Sequencing was carried out using blood buffy coat. These receptor sequences come from a woman between 18 and 70 years old with a cervical HPV16 infection that either progressed to CIN3+ or cleared (not recorded which).

Concerning this clone itself: Read coverage stops 3 residues before the CDR3 terminus; the germline J gene supplies the remainder. The genes are TRBV7-6 and TRBJ1-5, with D unresolved. CDR1 SGHVS and CDR2 FNYEAQ come from the germline V gene. Trimming left V 1 base short and J 0 bases short, with 10 bases between. This CDR3 is 16 amino acids long. The CDR3 sequence is CASSLGAGLSNQPQHF. CDR3 bases read: TGTGCCAGCAGCTTAGGGGCAGGACTTAGCAATCAGCCC.

About this clone: The sequence runs out 3 residues before the end of the CDR3; the remainder is reconstructed from the germline J gene. This chain connects TRBV6-2 or TRBV6-3 to TRBJ2-7; D is uncertain. Germline CDR1 reads MNHEY; CDR2 reads SVGEGT. This CDR3 comprises 12 residues. Trimming took off 6 bases at V and 0 bases at J, with 6 bases between the two ends. Incomplete CDR3 DNA: TGTGCCAGCAGCCTAGGCTCCTACGAG. Protein: CASSLGSYE. The full CDR3 sequence reads CASSLGSYEQYF.

As regards this clone: The sequence runs out 3 residues before the end of the CDR3; the remainder is reconstructed from the germline J gene. V gene TRBV5-1 combines with J gene TRBJ2-3; D possibly corresponds to TRBD2 (6 bases). This CDR3 is built from 16 residues. Germline CDR1 SGHRS, CDR2 YFSETQ. With 4 bases removed from V and 0 bases from J, the gap between germline ends came to 15 bases. CDR3 DNA (partial): TGCGCCAGCAGCGCCCCCATGGCGGGGAGCACAGATACG. It is translated as CASSAPMAGSTDT. The whole CDR3 protein reads CASSAPMAGSTDTQYF.

For this clone: The sequenced fragment ends 3 residues before the CDR3 boundary, so the rest is inferred from the germline J gene. The rearrangement links TRBV20-1 to TRBJ1-1; 7 nucleotides agree with TRBD1. After removal of 0 bases from V and 7 bases from J, the junction contained 8 bases not matched to a gene. CDR1 and CDR2 from the germline V gene are DFQATT and SNEGSKA (reference sequence). The CDR3 has 14 amino acids. The CDR3 sequence is CSARDMEGAVEAFF. CDR3 DNA (partial): TGCAGTGCTAGAGATATGGAGGGGGCTGTTGAA.

For this clone: The read comes to an end 3 residues before the CDR3 does, leaving the germline J gene to fill in the end. The V and J genes are TRBV6-1 and TRBJ1-4; 7 bases are a match to TRBD1. CDR1 is MNHNS, CDR2 SASEGT, per germline. The CDR3 consists of 15 residues. With 2 bases clipped from V and 8 bases from J, the junction kept 8 bases outside the gene matches. The CDR3 DNA, read in part, is TGTGCCAGCAGTGAAAGTAAGAAAGGGGGCGAAAAA. Translation gives CASSESKKGGEK. The complete CDR3 reads CASSESKKGGEKLFF.

Notes on this clone: The CDR3 end is not reached by the read, which stops 3 residues before it; the germline J gene fills it in. This chain joins TRBV12-3 or TRBV12-4 and TRBJ1-3, with TRBD1 matching 7 bases. The CDR3 covers 16 residues. Trimming cost V 5 bases and J 2 bases; bases outside gene matches: 9. CDR3 in amino acids: CASSPTLDRAGNTIYF. The DNA read from the CDR3 is TGTGCCAGCAGTCCGACTCTTGACAGGGCTGGAAACACC.

As to this clone: The read ends 3 residues before the CDR3 terminus; that terminus is restored from the germline J gene. The chain is built from TRBV9 and TRBJ1-2, with unresolved D. The CDR3 runs to 11 residues. CDR1 SGDLS and CDR2 YYNGEE come from the germline V gene. V was shortened by 3 bases and J by 5 bases, with 5 bases between the two germline ends. Partial CDR3 DNA: TGTGCCAGCAGCGACCTATATGGC. Amino acids: CASSDLYG. The whole CDR3 sequence reads CASSDLYGYTF.

Of note for this clone: The sequenced fragment ends 3 residues before the CDR3 boundary, so the rest is inferred from the germline J gene. The chain links TRBV20-1 to TRBJ2-5; 11 nucleotides align to TRBD2. Looked up from germline, CDR1 is DFQATT and CDR2 is SNEGSKA (reference sequence). V shed 3 bases, J shed 5 bases, and the junction held 8 bases outside the gene matches. The CDR3 runs to 15 residues. CDR3 DNA (partial): TGCAGTGCTAGGGATAGCGGGGGGGCGCAGGAGACC. Protein product: CSARDSGGAQET. The CDR3, in full, reads CSARDSGGAQETQYF.

A note on this clone: The read ends 3 residues before the CDR3 terminus; that terminus is restored from the germline J gene. The chain is built from TRBV11-2 and TRBJ1-1; D gene ambiguous. CDR1 and CDR2 (germline): SGHAT, FQNNGV. V lost 2 bases to trimming and J lost 5 bases, with 12 bases between them. The CDR3 has 14 residues. Incomplete CDR3 DNA: TGTGCCAGCAGCTTATATGAGGCGGGAACTGAA. This sequence encodes CASSLYEAGTE. In full, the CDR3 reads CASSLYEAGTEAFF.

Concerning this clone itself: The CDR3 end is not reached by the read, which stops 3 residues before it; the germline J gene fills it in. The chain couples TRBV7-2 to TRBJ1-1; no reliable D call. The length of the CDR3 is 14 residues. V was trimmed by 5 bases and J by 1 base, leaving 11 bases between them. Germline-derived CDR1 and CDR2 are SGHTA and FQGNSA. The CDR3 reads CASSLGSGNTEAFF. The DNA read from the CDR3 is TGTGCCAGCAGCCTTGGGAGCGGGAACACTGAA.

As regards this clone: The read finishes 3 residues shy of the CDR3 end, and the germline J gene is used to complete it. The J gene is TRBJ1-3, the V gene TRBV7-8; the D is unclear. Germline V gene data show CDR1 as SGHVS and CDR2 as FQNEAQ. The CDR3 covers 16 residues. The germline V and J ends were trimmed by 0 bases and 4 bases, with 13 bases remaining between them. The CDR3 loop reads CASSLASGFAGNTIYF. The covered CDR3 bases are TGTGCCAGCAGCTTAGCGTCCGGGTTTGCCGGAAACACC.

Comments on this clone: Read data end 3 residues before the CDR3 end; the end is taken from the germline J gene. The V call is TRBV19, the J call TRBJ1-6; TRBD1 is a possible D gene (6 bases). The CDR3 extends over 16 amino acids. The germline CDR1 and CDR2 sequences are LNHDA and SQIVND (reference sequence). V lost 7 bases and J 0 bases, leaving 13 bases between the germline ends. Incomplete CDR3 DNA: TGTGCCAGTACTCAAGACAGGAGCTCCTATAATTCACCC. This codes for CASTQDRSSYNSP. The full CDR3 sequence reads CASTQDRSSYNSPLHF.

A word on this clone: The read halts 3 residues ahead of the CDR3 end, with the missing end drawn from the germline J gene. The rearrangement uses TRBV18 and TRBJ2-7, with D tentatively TRBD2 (7 bases). Germline lookup yields CDR1 KGHSH and CDR2 LQKENI. The V end lost 0 bases, the J end lost 6 bases, and 18 bases lay between the germline ends. CDR3 length: 16 residues. The sequenced CDR3 bases are TGTGCCAGCTCACCACCCGCAGGAGGGGGACTATCCGAG. This codes for CASSPPAGGGLSE. The whole CDR3 sequence reads CASSPPAGGGLSEQYF.

Turning to this clone: The read ends 3 residues shy of where the CDR3 ends; the end is completed using the germline J gene. The chain joins TRBV15 to TRBJ1-6, with TRBD1 identical over 7 bases. The germline CDR1 and CDR2 sequences are LNHNV and YYDKDF (reference sequence). Unmatched junction bases numbered 7, after V lost 4 bases and J lost 4 bases. The CDR3 is 16 residues long. CDR3 DNA (partial): TGTGCCACCAGCACCCGGGCAGGGGGGTATAATTCACCC. It yields the protein CATSTRAGGYNSP. The full CDR3 sequence reads CATSTRAGGYNSPLHF.

Turning to this clone: The CDR3 end lies 3 residues beyond the end of the read and is filled in from the germline J gene. The chain has TRBV20-1 and TRBJ1-2; 7 bases fit TRBD1. In germline, CDR1 is DFQATT, CDR2 SNEGSKA (reference sequence). The CDR3 spans 17 residues. V was pared by 7 bases and J by 0 bases, with 17 bases of the junction left unmatched. CDR3: CSVSGSLTGQPNYGYTF. Partial CDR3 DNA: TGCAGTGTTTCCGGGTCCTTGACAGGGCAACCTAACTATGGC.

On this clone itself: From the germline J gene comes the end of the CDR3, since the read stops 3 residues before it. This chain connects TRBV30 to TRBJ2-3, with D unclear. The CDR3 runs 13 residues. Germline CDR1 GTSNPN, CDR2 SVGIG (reference sequence). CDR3 DNA (partial): TGTGCCTGGATGCAGCGAATCCAAGAGACG. Translation: CAWMQRIQET. From start to end, the CDR3 is CAWMQRIQETQYF.

Points on this clone: Read data end 3 residues before the CDR3 end; the end is taken from the germline J gene. The chain recombines TRBV2 with TRBJ1-4; D remains ambiguous. From germline, CDR1 is SNHLY and CDR2 FYNNEI. The V gene lost 5 bases and the J gene lost 4 bases, with 14 bases spanning the gap. The CDR3 is 15 residues long. Incomplete CDR3 DNA: TGTGCCAGCAGTCACCCTTCAGAAGATAATGAAAAA. It codes for CASSHPSEDNEK. The whole CDR3 protein is CASSHPSEDNEKLFF.

A note on this clone: The read is 3 residues too short to cover the CDR3 end, so that end is filled in from the germline J gene. The rearrangement uses TRBV19 and TRBJ1-1; D is uncertain. The germline V gene has CDR1 LNHDA and CDR2 SQIVND (reference sequence). The V end was cut by 1 base, the J end by 4 bases, with 16 bases between. The CDR3 consists of 16 residues. The part of the CDR3 DNA that was read is TGTGCCAGTAGTATAGGTGACTATTTTCCTGTCACTGAA. Protein product: CASSIGDYFPVTE. The CDR3 as a whole reads CASSIGDYFPVTEAFF.

CDR3 amino acids: CSASLATYNEQFF. The part of the CDR3 DNA that was read is TGCAGTGCTAGCCTAGCAACCTACAATGAG. The rearrangement links TRBV20-1 to TRBJ2-1; D is perhaps TRBD2 (5 bases). The read stops 3 residues short of the end of the CDR3; the missing end is completed from the germline J gene. CDR1 and CDR2 from the germline V gene are DFQATT and SNEGSKA (reference sequence). The V end lost 3 bases, the J end lost 2 bases, and 8 bases lay between the germline ends. The CDR3 sequence is 13 residues long.

Concerning this clone itself: The sequenced fragment ends 3 residues before the CDR3 boundary, so the rest is inferred from the germline J gene. V usage is TRBV7-3 and J usage is TRBJ1-1; 7 bases align to TRBD1. Trimming at V came to 5 bases and at J to 1 base, leaving 4 bases not matched to a gene. Germline CDR1 reads SGHTA; CDR2 reads FQGTGA. This CDR3 region has 14 residues. This chain's CDR3 is CASSQGGPNTEAFF. The sequenced CDR3 bases are TGTGCCAGCAGCCAAGGGGGCCCGAACACTGAA.

Notes on this clone: The observed sequence ends 3 residues before the CDR3 terminus, with the missing tail filled in from the germline J gene. The chain uses TRBV7-2 and TRBJ2-7; D unresolved. Per germline, CDR1 SGHTA and CDR2 FQGNSA. There are 15 residues in the CDR3. The germline V and J ends were trimmed by 5 bases and 3 bases, with 17 bases remaining between them. CDR3 sequence reads: CASSQAWVGHYEQYF. CDR3 bases read: TGTGCCAGCAGCCAAGCGTGGGTTGGCCACTACGAG.

For this clone: The missing CDR3 end, 3 residues past where the read stops, is filled in from the germline J gene. The chain couples TRBV20-1 to TRBJ2-5; tentative D call: TRBD1 (6 bases). CDR1 and CDR2 (germline): DFQATT, SNEGSKA (reference sequence). V lost 5 bases and J lost 1, with 14 bases in between. This CDR3 has 14 amino acids. CDR3 sequence: CSAPPATGQETQYF. The DNA read from the CDR3 is TGCAGTGCTCCCCCCGCGACAGGCCAAGAGACC.

Points on this clone: The read stops 3 residues short of the end of the CDR3; the missing end is completed from the germline J gene. The chain is built from TRBV5-1 and TRBJ2-7; 10 bases are a match to TRBD2. Germline V gives CDR1 SGHRS, CDR2 YFSETQ. Trimming removed 4 bases from V and 3 bases from J; junction bases left unmatched: 7. CDR3 length equals 15 residues. The sequenced part of the CDR3 DNA is TGCGCCAGCAGCGCTGGGCCTAGCGGGAGCTACGAG. This encodes CASSAGPSGSYE. The whole CDR3 protein is CASSAGPSGSYEQYF.

About this clone: The read finishes 3 residues shy of the CDR3 end, and the germline J gene is used to complete it. The V and J genes are TRBV19 and TRBJ1-5; unclear D gene. This CDR3 is built from 12 residues. Germline V CDR1 and CDR2: LNHDA, SQIVND (reference sequence). Trimming shortened V by 10 bases and J by 8 bases, and 15 bases separated the two germline ends. CDR3 sequence: CATRSFREPQHF. The sequenced part of the CDR3 DNA is TGTGCCACCAGATCTTTTCGGGAGCCC.

Of note for this clone: The missing CDR3 end, 3 residues past where the read stops, is filled in from the germline J gene. This chain joins TRBV18 and TRBJ2-4, with D perhaps matching TRBD1 (5 bases). This CDR3 has 16 residues. Per germline, CDR1 KGHSH and CDR2 LQKENI. The part of the CDR3 DNA that was read is TGTGCCAGCTCACCAAGGTTGACAGCCCATAACTATGGT. Translation: CASSPRLTAHNYG. The entire CDR3 is CASSPRLTAHNYGQYF.

A word on this clone: Sequencing ends 3 residues short of the CDR3 end; the germline J gene provides the rest. This chain uses TRBV5-1 with TRBJ2-7, with D possibly TRBD1 on 5 matching bases. CDR3 size: 14 residues. The germline V gene encodes CDR1 SGHRS and CDR2 YFSETQ. The germline V and J ends were trimmed by 3 bases and 1 base, with 11 bases remaining between them. The CDR3 sequence is CASSWQGGSYEQYF. CDR3 bases read: TGCGCCAGCAGCTGGCAGGGCGGTTCCTACGAG. The whole variable domain, remainder taken from reference TRBV5-1 and TRBJ2-7, is KAGVTQTPRYLIKTRGQQVTLSCSPISGHRSVSWYQQTPGQGLQFLFEYFSETQRNKGNFPGRFSGRQFSNSRSEMNVSTLELGDSALYLCASSWQGGSYEQYFGPGTRLTVT.

To note about this clone: The read terminates 3 residues before the CDR3 end, so the remaining end is supplied by the germline J gene. The chain has TRBV18 and TRBJ1-1; D gene ambiguous. CDR3 length: 13 amino acids. Germline CDR1 KGHSH, CDR2 LQKENI. V lost 1 base to trimming and J lost 1 base, with 4 bases between them. The part of the CDR3 DNA that was read is TGTGCCAGCTCACCACGACAGAACACTGAA. It codes for CASSPRQNTE. The CDR3 reads in full as CASSPRQNTEAFF.

Comment on this clone: Read data end 3 residues before the CDR3 end; the end is taken from the germline J gene. The V and J genes are TRBV18 and TRBJ1-1; 9 nucleotides agree with TRBD1. Germline CDR1 and CDR2: KGHSH and LQKENI. The CDR3 totals 16 residues. With 1 base clipped from V and 2 bases from J, the junction kept 5 bases outside the gene matches. CDR3 sequence reads: CASSPRTGELNTEAFF. CDR3 DNA (partial): TGTGCCAGCTCACCACGGACAGGGGAACTTAACACTGAA.

Points on this clone: The read comes to an end 3 residues before the CDR3 does, leaving the germline J gene to fill in the end. This sequence joins TRBV5-1 and TRBJ1-2; TRBD1 aligns across 7 bases. The CDR3 contains 14 residues. Germline values: CDR1 SGHRS, CDR2 YFSETQ. CDR3 residues: CASSRTGLQETYTF. The CDR3 bases that were read are TGCGCCAGCAGTAGGACAGGACTTCAAGAGACC.

With regard to this clone: Read data end 3 residues before the CDR3 end; the end is taken from the germline J gene. J is TRBJ2-7 and V is TRBV7-6, with 10 bases lining up with TRBD1. The CDR3 contains 15 residues. Germline V gene lookup returns CDR1 SGHVS and CDR2 FNYEAQ. The J segment lost 1 base and the V segment lost 4 bases, leaving 4 bases of the junction unmatched. The sequenced CDR3 bases are TGTGCCAGCAGCTCGGGACAGGGGCCTTCCTACGAG. Translation: CASSSGQGPSYE. The entire CDR3 reads CASSSGQGPSYEQYF.